Listed here are 21 T cell receptor beta chains from one sample, sequenced in a study of vaccination effects on CD4 cells after COVID-19. Their antigens are not known. The protocol was immunoSEQ multiplex PCR, while the TCRdb copy is restricted to in-frame clones and leaves out a portion. Of tens of thousands of clones listed, around three quarters are singletons. A roughly ten-day culture period preceded the isolation of CD4+ T cells. Convalescent patients had PCR-confirmed SARS-CoV-2 infection between March and December 2020. All study participants received two doses of BNT162b2 or mRNA-1273 vaccine. The sequences come from CD4+ T cells from PBMCs cultured without peptide, collected after COVID-19 vaccination. The receptor source for this set is a human donor who had a prior SARS-CoV-2 infection.

The chain couples TRBV5-6 to TRBJ2-3; 8 bases are a match to TRBD1. The CDR3 loop spans 17 amino acids. CDR1 and CDR2 (germline): SGHDT, YYEEEE. V gave up 1 base and J gave up 1 base; unmatched junction bases: 8. The CDR3 DNA follows: TGTGCCAGCAGCTTGCTATCAGGGGGCCTGGGCACAGATACGCAGTATTTT. This codes for CASSLLSGGLGTDTQYF.

The genes are TRBV19 and TRBJ1-6; D not certain. CDR3 length: 15 amino acids. The V gene lost 2 bases and the J gene lost 10 bases, with 15 bases spanning the gap. From germline, CDR1 is LNHDA and CDR2 SQIVND (reference sequence). Here the CDR3 reads CASSIMARTPSPLHF. The CDR3 DNA is TGTGCCAGTAGTATAATGGCCCGAACGCCCTCACCCCTCCACTTT.

This chain links TRBV3-1 (or the pseudogene TRBV3-2) with TRBJ2-5; D is tentatively TRBD1 or TRBD2 (6 bases each). Germline values: CDR1 LGHDT, CDR2 YNNKEL (reference sequence). The CDR3 consists of 15 residues. V lost 2 bases, J lost 0 bases, and 10 bases lay in between. In nucleotides, the CDR3 is TGTGCCAGCAGCCAAAGGGGGGTAGACCAAGAGACCCAGTACTTC. The encoded protein is CASSQRGVDQETQYF.

The rearrangement uses TRBV9 and TRBJ1-1; D not certain. Germline CDR1 SGDLS, CDR2 YYNGEE. The CDR3 loop spans 16 amino acids. V dropped 0 bases and J dropped 4 bases, with 16 bases sitting between them. This chain's CDR3 is CASSVEPTPSATEAFF. DNA for the CDR3: TGTGCCAGCAGCGTAGAACCGACCCCTTCGGCCACTGAAGCTTTCTTT.

The genes are TRBV19 and TRBJ2-7, with no clear D. Between the trimmed V and J ends, which lost 3 bases and 9 bases, there was a span of 24 bases. The CDR3 runs to 16 residues. Germline loops: CDR1 LNHDA, CDR2 SQIVND (reference sequence). The CDR3 is CASSIRSHSGIRSQYF. Written as DNA, the CDR3 is TGTGCCAGTAGTATTCGTAGTCACAGTGGTATACGATCGCAGTACTTC.

The CDR3 sequence: CASSQDASVDFSSKNIQYF. The CDR3 DNA reads as TGTGCCAGCAGCCAAGATGCGTCCGTAGATTTTAGTTCCAAAAACATTCAGTACTTC. V and J are TRBV4-2 and TRBJ2-4; no clear D. The CDR3 covers 19 residues. The V end was cut by 0 bases, the J end by 2 bases, with 20 bases between. From germline, CDR1 is LGHNA and CDR2 YNFKEQ.

This clone was recorded only once. CDR3 nucleotides: TGTGCCAGCAGCTCAGGGGGGGATACGCAGTATTTT. Translating gives CASSSGGDTQYF. The rearrangement joins TRBV11-1 to TRBJ2-3, with D perhaps TRBD1 (7 bases). Trimming pared 4 bases from V and 6 bases from J, leaving 8 bases between. CDR1 is SGHAT, CDR2 FQDESV, per germline (reference sequence). This CDR3 spans 12 amino acids.

V gene TRBV10-3 combines with J gene TRBJ1-2, with TRBD1 matching 9 bases. The CDR3 has 16 amino acids. Germline loops: CDR1 ENHRY, CDR2 SYGVKD. Trimming took 7 bases from V and 1 from J; bases not matched to a gene: 10. The CDR3 is CAIKDRGFISNYGYTF. In DNA form, the CDR3 reads TGTGCCATCAAGGACAGGGGATTTATAAGTAACTATGGCTACACCTTC.

The V call is TRBV2, the J call TRBJ1-3, with a possible D match to TRBD1 (5 bases). The V and J ends lost 3 bases and 9 bases respectively, with 12 bases between them. The CDR3 runs to 13 residues. Germline assignment: CDR1 SNHLY and CDR2 FYNNEI. In nucleotides, the CDR3 is TGTGCCAGCAGTGATAACAGGCCGGGCACCATATATTTT. Amino acid sequence: CASSDNRPGTIYF. The full variable domain, completed using reference TRBV2 and TRBJ1-3, is EPEVTQTPSHQVTQMGQEVILRCVPISNHLYFYWYRQILGQKVEFLVSFYNNEISEKSEIFDDQFSVERPDGSNFTLKIRSTKLEDSAMYFCASSDNRPGTIYFGEGSWLTVV.

V usage is TRBV6-5 and J usage is TRBJ1-2; D is perhaps TRBD1 (5 bases). Per germline, CDR1 MNHEY and CDR2 SVGAGI. This CDR3 comprises 13 residues. Deletions cut 4 bases from V and 0 bases from J, with 6 bases between. The CDR3 sequence: CASSLDTNYGYTF. In DNA, the CDR3 is TGTGCCAGCAGTTTGGACACTAACTATGGCTACACCTTC.

The CDR3 spells CASSLSIRGSDTQYF. The CDR3 DNA sequence: TGCGCCAGCAGCTTGTCTATCCGGGGTTCAGATACGCAGTATTTT. This chain connects TRBV5-1 to TRBJ2-3, with a possible D match to TRBD2 (5 bases). V dropped 1 base and J dropped 4 bases, with 13 bases sitting between them. Germline V lookup: CDR1 SGHRS, CDR2 YFSETQ. The CDR3 is 15 amino acids. The variable domain in full, completed from reference TRBV5-1 and TRBJ2-3, reads KAGVTQTPRYLIKTRGQQVTLSCSPISGHRSVSWYQQTPGQGLQFLFEYFSETQRNKGNFPGRFSGRQFSNSRSEMNVSTLELGDSALYLCASSLSIRGSDTQYFGPGTRLTVL.

The gene calls are TRBV18 and TRBJ2-7; weak D call: TRBD2 (6 bases). Per germline, CDR1 KGHSH and CDR2 LQKENI. With 5 bases removed from V and 7 bases from J, the gap between germline ends came to 15 bases. The length of the CDR3 is 13 residues. In nucleotides, the CDR3 is TGTGCCAGCTCAAGGGACTCATTTAGGGAGCAGTACTTC. Its translation: CASSRDSFREQYF.

V is TRBV6-1 and J is TRBJ2-7; the D is unclear. V was clipped by 2 bases and J by 3 bases, with 8 bases between them. Germline CDR1 MNHNS, CDR2 SASEGT. This CDR3 comprises 13 residues. The CDR3 DNA reads as TGTGCCAGCAGTGAAAGTCCGGACTACGAGCAGTACTTC. Translated: CASSESPDYEQYF.

This clone was seen only a few times. J is TRBJ2-7 and V is TRBV5-1; tentatively, D is TRBD1 (6 bases). The CDR3 extends over 14 amino acids. V shed 1 base and J shed 0 bases, with 8 bases lying between them. The germline V gene has CDR1 SGHRS and CDR2 YFSETQ. The DNA of the CDR3 is TGCGCCAGCAGCTTGCAGACAGGCTCCTACGAGCAGTACTTC. It translates to CASSLQTGSYEQYF.

This chain links TRBV6-2 or TRBV6-3 with TRBJ2-7; D not certain. With 3 bases removed from V and 2 bases from J, the gap between germline ends came to 2 bases. In germline, CDR1 is MNHEY, CDR2 SVGEGT. The CDR3 has 11 amino acids. CDR3 residues: CASSYAYEQYF. The CDR3 DNA sequence: TGTGCCAGCAGTTATGCCTACGAGCAGTACTTC.

This chain uses TRBV19 with TRBJ2-3; 7 positions agree with TRBD1. This CDR3 spans 16 amino acids. The V gene end was trimmed by 5 bases and the J gene end by 9 bases; junction bases not matched to a gene: 17. Looked up from germline, CDR1 is LNHDA and CDR2 is SQIVND (reference sequence). CDR3 sequence: CASSPHPRQGWDTQYF. Written as DNA, the CDR3 is TGTGCCAGTAGTCCCCACCCCCGACAGGGATGGGACACGCAGTATTTT.

In its sample, this clone was seen a few times. V usage is TRBV11-3 and J usage is TRBJ1-2; D gene uncertain. V lost 0 bases and J 7 bases, leaving 6 bases between the germline ends. CDR1 and CDR2 from the germline V gene are SGHNT and YENEEA. CDR3 length: 12 residues. Written as DNA, the CDR3 is TGTGCCAGCAGCTTAGATGCCCGTGGCTACACCTTC. Residues: CASSLDARGYTF.

The chain is built from TRBV30 and TRBJ2-5, with D perhaps assigned TRBD1 or TRBD2 (6 bases each). The CDR3 is made up of 13 amino acids. CDR1 and CDR2 from the germline V gene are GTSNPN and SVGIG (reference sequence). The CDR3 sequence: CAYAGGLQETQYF. CDR3 coding DNA: TGTGCATATGCCGGGGGCCTTCAAGAGACCCAGTACTTC.

Only one count was recorded for this clone. The CDR3 region is CASSSGSWDLIQETQYF. CDR3 DNA sequence: TGTGCCAGCAGCTCAGGGTCGTGGGATCTGATCCAAGAGACCCAGTACTTC. V gene TRBV5-4 combines with J gene TRBJ2-5, with D possibly matching TRBD1 (5 bases). Germline-derived CDR1 and CDR2 are SGHNT and YYREEE (reference sequence). The CDR3 sequence is 17 residues long. V lost 3 bases and J lost 1, with 19 bases in between. The entire variable domain, with the rest obtained from reference TRBV5-4 and TRBJ2-5, is as follows: ETGVTQSPTHLIKTRGQQVTLRCSSQSGHNTVSWYQQALGQGPQFIFQYYREEENGRGNFPPRFSGLQFPNYSSELNVNALELDDSALYLCASSSGSWDLIQETQYFGPGTRLLVL.

This clone was found a few times. V and J are TRBV5-8 and TRBJ2-3; the D call may be TRBD1 or TRBD2 (5 bases each). The germline V and J ends were trimmed by 3 bases and 5 bases, with 13 bases remaining between them. CDR3 size: 14 residues. CDR1 is SGHTS, CDR2 YDEGEE, per germline. CDR3: CASSYSWGKDTQYF. The CDR3 DNA sequence: TGTGCCAGCAGCTACTCGTGGGGGAAAGATACGCAGTATTTT. Full variable domain (remainder filled in from reference TRBV5-8 and TRBJ2-3): EAGVTQSPTHLIKTRGQQATLRCSPISGHTSVYWYQQALGLGLQFLLWYDEGEERNRGNFPPRFSGRQFPNYSSELNVNALELEDSALYLCASSYSWGKDTQYFGPGTRLTVL.

This clone was seen a few times. The V gene is TRBV9, the J gene TRBJ2-7; 7 bases fit TRBD1. CDR1 and CDR2 from the germline V gene are SGDLS and YYNGEE. The CDR3 extends over 17 amino acids. J was trimmed by 2 bases and V by 4 bases; bases with no gene match: 15. CDR3 protein: CASSPKTGTVETYEQYF. DNA of the CDR3: TGTGCCAGCAGCCCTAAGACCGGGACAGTTGAAACCTACGAGCAGTACTTC.